This entry features one T cell receptor beta chain sequence. The antigen is not known. The sample belongs to a study of T cells after yellow fever vaccination. The overall study: Fractions of limited cellularity were prepared by means of SMART-Seq v4 Ultra Low Input.

A single record per CDR3 protein comes from TCRdb applying MiXCR to the 5' RACE reads. The table includes 200,000 to 300,000 distinct CDR3 sequences, around 6.7% detected once. Broader study findings: Repertoires obtained by FACS sorting could include abundant clonotypes that entered as contaminants from the bulk population. Post-booster repertoires contained most primary-vaccination clones again (about 95% CD4, roughly 91% CD8).

The V and J ends lost 3 bases and 6 bases, in that order; junction bases with no gene match: 2. This CDR3 has 13 amino acids. Germline CDR1 is SGHTA and CDR2 is FQGNSA. J is TRBJ1-2 and V is TRBV7-2; 9 bases agree with TRBD1. Sequences were derived from CD4+ T cells sorted from PBMCs, sampled on the day of the yellow fever booster vaccination. The sequence was obtained from a man aged 25-45 years who received the YFV17D yellow fever vaccine. The CDR3: CASSFRTGDGYTF. CDR3 bases: TGTGCCAGCAGCTTTCGGACAGGGGATGGCTACACCTTC.